The present T cell receptor beta chain was sequenced within a study of OX40 agonist ivuxolimab in advanced cancers. Between the trimmed V and J ends, which lost 3 bases and 6 bases, there was a span of 18 bases. The CDR3 extends over 16 amino acids. Germline V CDR1 and CDR2: LNHDA, SQIVND (reference sequence). In this sample, this clone turned up a few times. Sequenced by immunoSEQ multiplex PCR; TCRdb stores in-frame clones only, minus some. The sample carries about 30,000 clones, 84% recorded once. The rearrangement joins TRBV19 to TRBJ2-1, with D possibly being TRBD2 (5 bases). The clonotype was recovered from an adult with an advanced solid tumor such as melanoma, head and neck, liver or kidney cancer. Sequencing used CD4+ or CD8+ T cells sorted from blood, obtained in a trial of the OX40 agonist ivuxolimab. The CDR3: CASSMFDYTLGNEQFF. As DNA, the CDR3 is TGTGCCAGTAGTATGTTTGACTACACCTTGGGCAATGAGCAGTTCTTC.